The entry below gives a single T cell receptor beta chain sequence along with its context. The cDNA 3' end received a ligated oligonucleotide with a UMI. The first PCR ran approximately 4 cycles with an equimolar RC1.1 and RC1.2 beta primer mix. TCRdb redid the calling of the UMI-ligation and nested PCR reads with MiXCR, one entry per CDR3 protein. This table has 40,000 to 50,000 distinct CDR3 sequences, over 15% appearing once. The sample is drawn from a study of quantifying T cell responses using KT2 cells. Turning to the study itself: cDNA was made from DNase-treated RNA using alpha and beta constant primers.

This CDR3 has 17 amino acids. The J segment lost 9 bases and the V segment lost 3 bases, leaving 17 bases of the junction unmatched. Germline CDR1 and CDR2: SGHRS and YFSETQ. The rearrangement joins TRBV5-1 to TRBJ2-1; 8 positions match TRBD2. The sequencing sample was made of PBMCs spiked with cells of the T cell clone KT2. The receptor was isolated from a human donor. The CDR3 DNA is TGCGCCAGCAGCTCGACTAGCGCCCAAGGAGAGGTCGCTGAGCAGTTCTTC. It is translated as CASSSTSAQGEVAEQFF. Supplemented by reference TRBV5-1 and TRBJ2-1, the full variable domain reads KAGVTQTPRYLIKTRGQQVTLSCSPISGHRSVSWYQQTPGQGLQFLFEYFSETQRNKGNFPGRFSGRQFSNSRSEMNVSTLELGDSALYLCASSSTSAQGEVAEQFFGPGTRLTVL.